The 24 T cell receptor beta chains listed next were all sequenced from one sample in a study of blood T cell repertoires in COVID-19. TCRdb's copy holds only in-frame clones and misses some; the assay was immunoSEQ multiplex PCR. The table shows about 140,000 clones, with approximately 91% occurring only once. The sample taken for sequencing was peripheral blood. These receptors were obtained from a man between 65 and 85 years old with acute or convalescent COVID-19.

The chain links TRBV3-1 (or the pseudogene TRBV3-2) to TRBJ1-1; D uncertain. The ends were cut back, 1 base at V and 4 bases at J, with 10 bases in the middle. Germline values: CDR1 LGHDT, CDR2 YNNKEL (reference sequence). The CDR3 extends over 14 amino acids. CDR3 DNA: TGTGCCAGCAGCCAAGGGAGGGAGGGCACTGAAGCTTTCTTT. Protein sequence: CASSQGREGTEAFF.

This chain joins TRBV7-8 and TRBJ2-1; D uncertain. This CDR3 is built from 14 residues. In germline, CDR1 is SGHVS, CDR2 FQNEAQ. The V and J ends lost 1 base and 4 bases respectively, with 8 bases between them. The CDR3 DNA reads TGTGCCAGCAGCTTAGTTGTTACTTACAATGAGCAGTTCTTC. Translating it yields CASSLVVTYNEQFF.

V usage is TRBV6-1 and J usage is TRBJ2-1; TRBD2 is a possible D gene (6 bases). The CDR3 covers 16 residues. Trimming removed 3 bases from V and 3 bases from J, with 15 bases in between. Germline loops: CDR1 MNHNS, CDR2 SASEGT. CDR3 DNA sequence: TGTGCCAGCAGTGAGAATGGCCTAGCGAGCTACAATGAGCAGTTCTTC. This codes for CASSENGLASYNEQFF.

The CDR3 DNA reads TGTGCCAGCTCACCGACTAGTTTAGTCGAGCAGTACTTC. This encodes CASSPTSLVEQYF. The V gene is TRBV18, the J gene TRBJ2-7; D possibly corresponds to TRBD2 (6 bases). The CDR3 runs 13 residues. V was pared by 3 bases and J by 6 bases, with 12 bases between. Per germline, CDR1 KGHSH and CDR2 LQKENI.

The CDR3 is CASSPDRTHEQYF. In DNA, the CDR3 is TGTGCCAGCAGCCCCGACAGGACCCACGAGCAGTACTTC. This chain connects TRBV7-2 to TRBJ2-7, with D perhaps matching TRBD1 (6 bases). Germline loops: CDR1 SGHTA, CDR2 FQGNSA. The CDR3 extends over 13 amino acids. Trimming pared 5 bases from V and 5 bases from J, leaving 13 bases between.

The chain combines TRBV9 with TRBJ1-5, with D tentatively TRBD1 (6 bases). The germline CDR1 and CDR2 sequences are SGDLS and YYNGEE. V lost 3 bases, J lost 7 bases, and 17 bases lay in between. CDR3 length: 15 amino acids. CDR3 nucleotide sequence: TGTGCCAGCAGCGCCAGCTGGGACAAGGCACAGCCCCAGCATTTT. It specifies CASSASWDKAQPQHF.

This chain connects TRBV28 to TRBJ1-2, with TRBD1 matching over 7 bases. Germline V gene sequence: CDR1 MDHEN, CDR2 SYDVKM. Trimming cost V 2 bases and J 8 bases; bases outside gene matches: 11. This CDR3 spans 15 amino acids. The CDR3 loop reads CASSLGGYRGYGYTF. DNA of the CDR3: TGTGCCAGCAGTTTAGGCGGCTACAGGGGCTACGGCTACACCTTC.

This clone was observed once. The chain has TRBV23-1 and TRBJ1-1; D is ambiguous. TRBV23-1 is identified as an open reading frame with a role that is uncertain. V was clipped by 5 bases and J by 11 bases, with 12 bases between them. The CDR3 is 11 amino acids. CDR3 residues: CASSLRRSAFF. Here the CDR3 DNA reads TGCGCCAGCAGTTTGCGTCGGTCGGCTTTCTTT.

The V and J genes are TRBV19 and TRBJ1-4, with 8 bases identical to TRBD1. The CDR3 covers 14 residues. Trimming at V came to 8 bases and at J to 7 bases, leaving 9 bases not matched to a gene. The germline V gene encodes CDR1 LNHDA and CDR2 SQIVND (reference sequence). The CDR3 protein is CASSGPGGSEKLFF. CDR3 nucleotide sequence: TGTGCCAGTTCGGGCCCAGGGGGCAGTGAAAAACTGTTTTTT.

The chain has TRBV3-1 (or the pseudogene TRBV3-2) and TRBJ1-1, with D possibly being TRBD1 (6 bases). The CDR3 consists of 11 residues. CDR1 and CDR2 from the germline V gene are LGHDT and YNNKEL (reference sequence). V was cut by 5 bases and J by 8 bases, with 9 bases left in between. The CDR3 DNA is TGTGCCAGCAGCTACGACAGGGAAGCTTTCTTT. This translates into CASSYDREAFF.

The V call is TRBV6-6, the J call TRBJ2-1; TRBD1 agrees at 9 bases. V trimming: 5 bases; J trimming: 10 bases; junction bases outside the gene matches: 12. The CDR3 extends over 15 amino acids. Germline V gene data show CDR1 as MNHNY and CDR2 as SVGAGI (reference sequence). This CDR3 is CASSTRGQGIFEQFF. The CDR3, as DNA: TGTGCCAGCAGTACACGGGGACAGGGTATTTTCGAGCAGTTCTTC.

The chain recombines TRBV28 with TRBJ2-3; possible D gene TRBD1, 6 bases. Trimming took 6 bases from V and 1 from J, leaving 14 bases between them. CDR1 and CDR2 from the germline V gene are MDHEN and SYDVKM. The CDR3 spans 15 residues. The CDR3 sequence: CASSLMGAGTDTQYF. The CDR3 nucleotides are TGTGCCAGCAGCCTCATGGGGGCGGGCACAGATACGCAGTATTTT.

In this sample, this clone turned up once. The chain employs TRBV27 and TRBJ1-2; TRBD1 matches at 10 bases. This CDR3 comprises 14 residues. Germline CDR1 is MNHEY and CDR2 is SMNVEV (reference sequence). V lost 6 bases and J lost 7; bases outside the gene matches: 8. CDR3 DNA sequence: TGTGCCAGCAGCATCAGGGGGACAGGGGCTGGCTACACCTTC. This translates into CASSIRGTGAGYTF.

The V and J genes are TRBV7-9 and TRBJ1-4; D ambiguous. V lost 5 bases to trimming and J lost 3 bases, with 13 bases between them. From germline, CDR1 is SEHNR and CDR2 FQNEAQ (reference sequence). This CDR3 region has 15 residues. CDR3 sequence: CASSPQNGANEKLFF. The CDR3 nucleotides are TGTGCCAGCAGCCCTCAGAACGGGGCTAATGAAAAACTGTTTTTT.

This clone appeared a single time. The chain couples TRBV2 to TRBJ2-3; 8 bases align to TRBD1. Germline trimming cut 6 bases from V and 8 bases from J; bases unmatched to any gene: 7. This CDR3 comprises 13 residues. Germline V gives CDR1 SNHLY, CDR2 FYNNEI. The CDR3 nucleotides read TGTGCCAGCAGGGACAGGGAGGACGGTACGCAGTATTTT. Translation: CASRDREDGTQYF.

The chain uses TRBV5-1 and TRBJ2-2; 11 positions agree with TRBD2. This CDR3 is built from 18 residues. Germline V gives CDR1 SGHRS, CDR2 YFSETQ. The V gene end was trimmed by 3 bases and the J gene end by 4 bases; junction bases not matched to a gene: 11. This chain's CDR3 is CASSSRAGTSGPTGELFF. CDR3 coding DNA: TGCGCCAGCAGCTCGAGAGCCGGGACTAGCGGACCCACCGGGGAGCTGTTTTTT.

On this clone: The same CDR3 can be traced to other DNA sequences in this sample. The V call is TRBV5-1, the J call TRBJ1-1; D is unresolved. The germline V and J ends were trimmed by 4 bases and 1 base, with 11 bases remaining between them. The germline CDR1 and CDR2 sequences are SGHRS and YFSETQ. This CDR3 region has 14 residues. The CDR3 sequence is CASSPEAGNTEAFF. The CDR3 DNA follows: TGCGCCAGCAGCCCGGAAGCGGGGAACACTGAAGCTTTCTTT.

The chain combines TRBV10-3 with TRBJ2-1; 7 bases align to TRBD1. The CDR3 loop spans 14 amino acids. After removal of 4 bases from V and 3 bases from J, the junction contained 3 bases not matched to a gene. The germline gives CDR1 ENHRY, CDR2 SYGVKD. CDR3 DNA: TGTGCCATCAGTGGTAGGGACAGCTACAATGAGCAGTTCTTC. It translates to CAISGRDSYNEQFF.

J is TRBJ1-2 and V is TRBV4-1; D ambiguous. CDR1 and CDR2 (germline): MGHRA, YSYEKL. CDR3 length: 15 amino acids. V lost 0 bases, J lost 0 bases, and 8 bases lay in between. The CDR3 region is CASSQEPGPNYGYTF. Written as DNA, the CDR3 is TGCGCCAGCAGCCAAGAACCAGGTCCTAACTATGGCTACACCTTC.

The CDR3: CASSQDWSGGAGTDTQYF. In nucleotides, the CDR3 is TGTGCCAGCAGCCAAGACTGGAGCGGGGGGGCCGGCACAGATACGCAGTATTTT. The chain combines TRBV3-1 (or the pseudogene TRBV3-2) with TRBJ2-3; 10 nucleotides match TRBD2. CDR3 length: 18 residues. V trimming: 0 bases; J trimming: 1 base; junction bases outside the gene matches: 7. Germline-derived CDR1 and CDR2 are LGHDT and YNNKEL (reference sequence).

The chain joins TRBV10-1 to TRBJ2-7, with TRBD1 matching 8 bases. The germline V gene encodes CDR1 WNHNN and CDR2 SYGVQD (reference sequence). There are 15 residues in the CDR3. J gave up 4 bases and V 4 bases, and 9 bases lay outside the gene matches. The CDR3 coding sequence is TGCGCCAGCAGTGCCGCCGGGACAGGACCTTACGAGCAGTACTTC. Protein: CASSAAGTGPYEQYF.

The chain carries TRBV6-5 and TRBJ1-4; 9 bases line up with TRBD1. V dropped 2 bases and J dropped 7; count of bases not matched to a gene: 2. Per the germline V gene, CDR1 is MNHEY and CDR2 is SVGAGI. This CDR3 is 14 amino acids long. CDR3 in amino acids: CASSYTGGREKLFF. The CDR3 DNA follows: TGTGCCAGCAGTTACACAGGGGGCCGTGAAAAACTGTTTTTT.

This chain connects TRBV30 to TRBJ1-3; D possibly corresponds to TRBD1 (6 bases). CDR1 and CDR2 from the germline V gene are GTSNPN and SVGIG (reference sequence). Trimming removed 4 bases at V and 0 bases at J, with 10 bases between. The CDR3 is 14 amino acids. CDR3 protein: CAWKDSNSGNTIYF. The CDR3 nucleotides read TGTGCCTGGAAGGACAGTAACTCTGGAAACACCATATATTTT.

This chain links TRBV12-3 or TRBV12-4 with TRBJ2-6; no firm D call. CDR3 length equals 13 residues. With 8 bases removed from V and 2 bases from J, the gap between germline ends came to 7 bases. CDR3 nucleotide sequence: TGTGCCAGCGGGCCCCCTGGGGCCAACGTCCTGACTTTC. Translation: CASGPPGANVLTF.